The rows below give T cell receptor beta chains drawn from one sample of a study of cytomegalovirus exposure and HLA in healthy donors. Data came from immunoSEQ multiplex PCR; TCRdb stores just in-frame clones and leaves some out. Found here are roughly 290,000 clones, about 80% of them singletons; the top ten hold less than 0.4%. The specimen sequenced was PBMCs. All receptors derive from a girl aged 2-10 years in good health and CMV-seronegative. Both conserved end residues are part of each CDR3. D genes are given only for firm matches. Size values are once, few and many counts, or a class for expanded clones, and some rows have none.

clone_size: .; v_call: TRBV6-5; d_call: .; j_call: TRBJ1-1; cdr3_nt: TGTGCCAGCAGCTTCGCCGCAGGGGCGACTGAAGCTTTCTTT; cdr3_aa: CASSFAAGATEAFF
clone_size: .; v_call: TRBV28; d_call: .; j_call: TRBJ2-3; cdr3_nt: TGTGCCAGCAGTCCTCAGGGGCTGGGCACAGATACGCAGTATTTT; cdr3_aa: CASSPQGLGTDTQYF
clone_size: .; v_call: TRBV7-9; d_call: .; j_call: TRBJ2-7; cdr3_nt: TGTGCCAGCAGCCCGAGCTCCTACGAGCAGTACTTC; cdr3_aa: CASSPSSYEQYF
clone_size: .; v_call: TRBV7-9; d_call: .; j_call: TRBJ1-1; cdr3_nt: TGTGCCAGCTCCAGGGTGAACACTGAAGCTTTCTTT; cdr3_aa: CASSRVNTEAFF
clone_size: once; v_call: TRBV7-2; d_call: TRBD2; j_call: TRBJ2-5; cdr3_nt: TGTGCCAGCAGCTTAGTTAGCGGGGGGGCCCCGCAAGAGACCCAGTACTTC; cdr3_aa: CASSLVSGGAPQETQYF
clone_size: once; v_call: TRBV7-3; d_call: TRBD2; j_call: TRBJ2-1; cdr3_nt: TGTGCCAGCAGCCTTAGCGGGGAGAACAATGAGCAGTTCTTC; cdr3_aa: CASSLSGENNEQFF
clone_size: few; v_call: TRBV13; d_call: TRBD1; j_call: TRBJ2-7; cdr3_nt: TGTGCCAGCAGCTTAGGACTGGGACAGGGCGGCTACGAGCAGTACTTC; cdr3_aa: CASSLGLGQGGYEQYF
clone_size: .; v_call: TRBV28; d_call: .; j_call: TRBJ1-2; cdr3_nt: TGTGCCAGCAGTAGCGGGGTTCGAGGCTACACCTTC; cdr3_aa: CASSSGVRGYTF
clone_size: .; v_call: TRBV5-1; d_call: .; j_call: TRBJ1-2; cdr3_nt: TGCGCCAGCAGCATCGGACTCCCCAATGGCTACACCTTC; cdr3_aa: CASSIGLPNGYTF
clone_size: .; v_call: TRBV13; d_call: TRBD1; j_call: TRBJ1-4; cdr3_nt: TGTGCCAGCAGCTTAGAACGGACAGGTGAAAAACTGTTTTTT; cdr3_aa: CASSLERTGEKLFF
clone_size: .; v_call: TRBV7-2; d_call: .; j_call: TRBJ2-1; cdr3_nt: TGTGCCAGCAGCTCCACAGGATGGAATGAGCAGTTCTTC; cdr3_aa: CASSSTGWNEQFF
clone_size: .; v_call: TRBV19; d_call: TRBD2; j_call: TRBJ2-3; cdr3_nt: TGTGCCAGTATGGGGGGGGATACGCAGTATTTT; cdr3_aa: CASMGGDTQYF
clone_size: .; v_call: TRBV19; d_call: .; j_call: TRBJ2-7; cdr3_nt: TGTGCCAGTAGTATAGACCCCGGGACTTCTTACGAGCAGTACTTC; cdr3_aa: CASSIDPGTSYEQYF
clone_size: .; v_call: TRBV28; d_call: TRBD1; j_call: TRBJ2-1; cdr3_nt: TGTGCCAGCAGTTTAGGGAGGGACAGGGACTACAATGAGCAGTTCTTC; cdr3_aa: CASSLGRDRDYNEQFF
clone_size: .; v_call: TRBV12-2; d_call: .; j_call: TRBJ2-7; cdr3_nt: TGTGCAAGTCGCGCGAAGGACAGTACAGCCTACGAGCAGTACTTC; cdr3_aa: CASRAKDSTAYEQYF
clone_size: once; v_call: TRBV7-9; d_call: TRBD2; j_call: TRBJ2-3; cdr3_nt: TGTGCCAGCAGCCCCTTAAGCGGGGCAGATACGCAGTATTTT; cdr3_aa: CASSPLSGADTQYF
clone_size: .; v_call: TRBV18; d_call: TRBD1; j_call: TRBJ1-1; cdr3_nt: TGTGCCAGCTCACCACTCTCAGGACAGGGCACTGAAGCTTTCTTT; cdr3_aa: CASSPLSGQGTEAFF
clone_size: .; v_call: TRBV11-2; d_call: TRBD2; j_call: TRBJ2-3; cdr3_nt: TGTGCCAGTACCGGGACTAGCGGCGCAGATACGCAGTATTTT; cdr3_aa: CASTGTSGADTQYF
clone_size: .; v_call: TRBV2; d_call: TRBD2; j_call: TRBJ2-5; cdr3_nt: TGTGCCAGCAGCGGGGGGCAAGAGACCCAGTACTTC; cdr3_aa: CASSGGQETQYF
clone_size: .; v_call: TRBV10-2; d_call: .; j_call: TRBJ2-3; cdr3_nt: TGCGCCAGCAGTGATTACCCAGGGGATACGCAGTATTTT; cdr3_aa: CASSDYPGDTQYF
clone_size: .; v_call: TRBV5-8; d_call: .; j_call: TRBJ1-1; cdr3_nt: TGTGCCAGCAGCTTCGGTTTGATGAACACTGAAGCTTTCTTT; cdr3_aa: CASSFGLMNTEAFF
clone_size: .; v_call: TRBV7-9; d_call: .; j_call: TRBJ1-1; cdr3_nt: TGTGCCAGCAGCCGCAAGGGGGGGGCTAACACTGAAGCTTTCTTT; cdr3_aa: CASSRKGGANTEAFF
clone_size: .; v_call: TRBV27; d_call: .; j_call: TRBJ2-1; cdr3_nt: TGTGCCAGCAGTCTGCAAGAGGGAAATGAGCAGTTCTTC; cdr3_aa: CASSLQEGNEQFF
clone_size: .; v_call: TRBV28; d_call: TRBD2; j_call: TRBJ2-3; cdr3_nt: TGTGCCAGCAGCCGACGACAACTAGCGGGGGGGCGGGGTACGCAGTATTTT; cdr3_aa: CASSRRQLAGGRGTQYF
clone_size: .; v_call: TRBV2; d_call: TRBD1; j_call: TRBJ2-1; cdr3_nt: TGTGCCAGCAGTTCGACAGGGGCCCCCGGGGGCAATGAGCAGTTCTTC; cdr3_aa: CASSSTGAPGGNEQFF
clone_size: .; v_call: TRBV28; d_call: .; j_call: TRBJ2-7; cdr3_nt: TGTGCCAGCAGTTTCGGGATCGCGGGACCCTACGAGCAGTACTTC; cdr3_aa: CASSFGIAGPYEQYF